The present T cell receptor beta chain was sequenced within a study of T cell repertoires in cytomegalovirus infection. Study-level information: HLA-C-restricted CMV epitopes, recently identified, and well-studied HLA-B-restricted ones were used by the study. TCR beta signatures that were public indicated CMV infection and matching HLA type. Study-level findings and limits: HLA-C-restricted CMV-specific TCR beta clonotypes prevailed in the ex vivo response.

One entry per CDR3 protein results from TCRdb running MiXCR on the reads. This sample carries some 940,000 distinct CDR3 sequences, roughly 30% of them seen once, and the ten largest clones take around 15%. Regarding this clonotype: Its antigen is still unknown.

CDR3 length: 15 residues. The germline V gene has CDR1 KGHDR and CDR2 SFDVKD. The ends lost 4 bases at V and 2 bases at J; junction bases unmatched: 4. The source of this sequence is a human donor in good health (CMV status not recorded). Some clones in this sample may be carry-over from other donors' samples. The V gene is TRBV24-1, the J gene TRBJ1-5; TRBD1 agrees at 7 bases. This specimen consisted of cultured CD8+ T cells from PBMCs, obtained from culture after CMV antigen stimulation. CDR3 sequence: CATSESGQGNQPQHF. The CDR3 DNA reads TGTGCCACCAGTGAATCCGGACAGGGCAATCAGCCCCAGCATTTT.